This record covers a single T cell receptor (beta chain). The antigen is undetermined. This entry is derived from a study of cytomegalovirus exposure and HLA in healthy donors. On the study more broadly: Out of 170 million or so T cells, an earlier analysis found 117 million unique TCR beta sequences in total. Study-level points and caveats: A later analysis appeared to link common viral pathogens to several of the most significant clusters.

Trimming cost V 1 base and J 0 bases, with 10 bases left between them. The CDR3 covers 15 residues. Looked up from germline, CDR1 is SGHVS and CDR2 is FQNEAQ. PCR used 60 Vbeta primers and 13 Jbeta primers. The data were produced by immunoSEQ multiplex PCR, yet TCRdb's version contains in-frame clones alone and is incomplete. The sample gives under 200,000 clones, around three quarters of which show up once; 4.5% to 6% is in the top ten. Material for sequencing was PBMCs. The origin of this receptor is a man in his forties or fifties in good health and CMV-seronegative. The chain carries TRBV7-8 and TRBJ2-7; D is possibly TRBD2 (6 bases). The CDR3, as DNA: TGTGCCAGCAGCTTAGTGCTAGCGAGCTCCTACGAGCAGTACTTC. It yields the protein CASSLVLASSYEQYF.